One TCR beta chain is described in this entry. Germline CDR1 SGHAT, CDR2 FQNNGV. This CDR3 has 17 residues. Between the trimmed V and J ends, which lost 1 base and 2 bases, there was a span of 18 bases. The data were taken from a study of cytomegalovirus exposure and HLA in healthy donors. 60 Vbeta and 13 Jbeta primers were used in PCR. Produced via immunoSEQ multiplex PCR; TCRdb's table is partial and in-frame only. This sample has some 200,000 clones, with about 84% found just once. This chain links TRBV11-2 with TRBJ2-7; D unresolved. This TCR was sampled from a man aged 50-60 years in good health and CMV-seronegative. Specimen: PBMCs. The DNA for the CDR3 is TGTGCCAGCAGCTTAGCGTCTTCCACGCGAGCCCCCTACGAGCAGTACTTC. Translation: CASSLASSTRAPYEQYF. The variable domain in full, completed from reference TRBV11-2 and TRBJ2-7, reads EAGVAQSPRYKIIEKRQSVAFWCNPISGHATLYWYQQILGQGPKLLIQFQNNGVVDDSQLPKDRFSAERLKGVDSTLKIQPAKLEDSAVYLCASSLASSTRAPYEQYFGPGTRLTVT.